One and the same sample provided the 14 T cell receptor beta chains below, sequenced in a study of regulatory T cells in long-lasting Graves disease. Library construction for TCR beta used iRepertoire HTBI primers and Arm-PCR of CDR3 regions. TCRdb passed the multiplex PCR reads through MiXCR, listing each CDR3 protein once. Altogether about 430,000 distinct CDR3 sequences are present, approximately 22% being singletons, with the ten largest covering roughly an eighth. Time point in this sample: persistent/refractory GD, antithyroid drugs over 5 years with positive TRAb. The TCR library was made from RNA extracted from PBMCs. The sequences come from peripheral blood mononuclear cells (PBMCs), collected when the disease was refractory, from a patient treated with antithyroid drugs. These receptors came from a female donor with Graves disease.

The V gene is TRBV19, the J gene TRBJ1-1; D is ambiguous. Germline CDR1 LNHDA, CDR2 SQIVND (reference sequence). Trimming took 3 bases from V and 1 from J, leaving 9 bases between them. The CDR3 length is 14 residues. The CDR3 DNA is TGTGCCAGTAGTATTCGTGGGCAGAACACTGAAGCTTTCTTT. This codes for CASSIRGQNTEAFF.

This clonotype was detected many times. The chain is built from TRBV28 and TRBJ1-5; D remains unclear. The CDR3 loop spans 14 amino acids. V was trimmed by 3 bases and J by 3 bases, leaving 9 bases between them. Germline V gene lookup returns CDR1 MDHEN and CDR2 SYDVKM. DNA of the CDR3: TGTGCCAGCAGTTTCCCCTCTTACAATCAGCCCCAGCATTTT. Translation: CASSFPSYNQPQHF.

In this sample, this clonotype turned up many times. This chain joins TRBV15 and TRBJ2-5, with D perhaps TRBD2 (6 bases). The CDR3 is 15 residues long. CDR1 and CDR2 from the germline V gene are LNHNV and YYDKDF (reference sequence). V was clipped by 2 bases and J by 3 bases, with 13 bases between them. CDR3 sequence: CATSRPSVGEETQYF. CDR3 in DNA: TGTGCCACCAGCAGACCTAGCGTAGGGGAAGAGACCCAGTACTTC.

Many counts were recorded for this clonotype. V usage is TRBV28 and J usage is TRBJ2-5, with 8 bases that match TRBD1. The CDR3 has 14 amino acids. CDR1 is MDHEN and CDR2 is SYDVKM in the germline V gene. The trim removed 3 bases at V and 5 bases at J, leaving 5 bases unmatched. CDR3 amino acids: CASSLAGGTETQYF. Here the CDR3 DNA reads TGTGCCAGCAGTTTGGCAGGGGGCACGGAGACCCAGTACTTC.

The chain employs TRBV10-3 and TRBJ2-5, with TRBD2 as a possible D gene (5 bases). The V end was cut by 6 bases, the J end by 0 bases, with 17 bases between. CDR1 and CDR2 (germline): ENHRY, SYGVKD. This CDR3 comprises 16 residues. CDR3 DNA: TGTGCCATCAGCTCTGGAGATCCGGGGTACCAAGAGACCCAGTACTTC. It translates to CAISSGDPGYQETQYF.

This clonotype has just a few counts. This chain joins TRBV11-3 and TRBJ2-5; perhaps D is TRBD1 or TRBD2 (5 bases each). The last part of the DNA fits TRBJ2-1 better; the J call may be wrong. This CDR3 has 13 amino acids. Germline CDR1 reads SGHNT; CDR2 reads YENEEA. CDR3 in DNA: TGTGCCAGCAGCTTGTATTCCGGGGCTGAGCAGTTCTTC. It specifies CASSLYSGAEQFF.

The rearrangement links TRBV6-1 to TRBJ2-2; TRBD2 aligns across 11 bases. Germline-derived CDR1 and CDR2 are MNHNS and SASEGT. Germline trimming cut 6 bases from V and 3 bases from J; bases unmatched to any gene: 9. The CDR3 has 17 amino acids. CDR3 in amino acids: CASSPPRLAGYTGELFF. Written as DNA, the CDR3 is TGTGCCAGCAGCCCGCCCCGACTAGCGGGGTACACCGGGGAGCTGTTTTTT.

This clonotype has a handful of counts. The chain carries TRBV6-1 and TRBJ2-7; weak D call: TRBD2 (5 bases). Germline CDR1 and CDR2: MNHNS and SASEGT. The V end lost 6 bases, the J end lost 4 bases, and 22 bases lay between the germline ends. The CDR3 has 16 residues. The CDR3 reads CASRLGESWESYEQYF. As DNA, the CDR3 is TGTGCCAGCAGGCTTGGAGAATCCTGGGAGTCTTACGAGCAGTACTTC.

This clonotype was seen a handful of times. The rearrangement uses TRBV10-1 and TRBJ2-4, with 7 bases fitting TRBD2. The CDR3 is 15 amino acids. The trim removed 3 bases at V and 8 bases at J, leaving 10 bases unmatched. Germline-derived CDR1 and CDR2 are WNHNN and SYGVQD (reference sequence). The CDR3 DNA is TGCGCCAGCAGTGACGGCGGGAGTGAAAGAGACATTCAGTACTTC. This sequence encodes CASSDGGSERDIQYF.

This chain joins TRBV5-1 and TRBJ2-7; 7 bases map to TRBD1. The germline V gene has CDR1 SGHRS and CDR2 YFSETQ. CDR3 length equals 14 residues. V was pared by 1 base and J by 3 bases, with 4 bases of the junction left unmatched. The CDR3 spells CASSLLQGDYEQYF. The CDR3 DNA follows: TGCGCCAGCAGCTTGTTGCAGGGGGACTACGAGCAGTACTTC.

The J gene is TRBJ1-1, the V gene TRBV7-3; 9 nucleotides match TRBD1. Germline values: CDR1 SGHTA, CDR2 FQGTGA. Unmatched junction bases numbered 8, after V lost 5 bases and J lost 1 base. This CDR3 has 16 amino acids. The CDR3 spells CASSGLVGQGNTEAFF. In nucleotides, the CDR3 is TGTGCCAGCAGCGGACTGGTGGGACAGGGGAACACTGAAGCTTTCTTT. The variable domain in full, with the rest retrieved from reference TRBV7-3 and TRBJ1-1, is GAGVSQTPSNKVTEKGKYVELRCDPISGHTALYWYRQSLGQGPEFLIYFQGTGAADDSGLPNDRFFAVRPEGSVSTLKIQRTERGDSAVYLCASSGLVGQGNTEAFFGQGTRLTVV.

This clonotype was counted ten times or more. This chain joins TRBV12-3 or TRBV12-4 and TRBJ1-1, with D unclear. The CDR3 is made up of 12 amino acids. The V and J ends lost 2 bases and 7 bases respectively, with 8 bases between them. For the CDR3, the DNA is TGTGCCAGCAGTTTACTGGCCAGTGAAGCTTTCTTT. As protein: CASSLLASEAFF.

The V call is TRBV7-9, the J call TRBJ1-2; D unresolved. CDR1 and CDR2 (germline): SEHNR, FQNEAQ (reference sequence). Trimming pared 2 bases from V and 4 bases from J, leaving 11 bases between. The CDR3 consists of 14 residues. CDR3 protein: CASSLPAESYGYTF. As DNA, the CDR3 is TGTGCCAGCAGCTTACCGGCAGAGTCCTATGGCTACACCTTC. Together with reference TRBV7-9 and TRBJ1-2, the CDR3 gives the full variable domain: DTGVSQNPRHKITKRGQNVTFRCDPISEHNRLYWYRQTLGQGPEFLTYFQNEAQLEKSRLLSDRFSAERPKGSFSTLEIQRTEQGDSAMYLCASSLPAESYGYTFGSGTRLTVV.

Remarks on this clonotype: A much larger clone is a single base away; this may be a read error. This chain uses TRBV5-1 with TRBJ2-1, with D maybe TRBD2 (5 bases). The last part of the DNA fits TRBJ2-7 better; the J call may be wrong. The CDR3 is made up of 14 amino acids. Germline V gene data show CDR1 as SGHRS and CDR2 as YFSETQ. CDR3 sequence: CASSLEGFGNEQYF. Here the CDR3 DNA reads TGCGCCAGCAGCTTGGAAGGGTTCGGGAATGAGCAGTACTTC.